What follows is one TCR beta chain and its context. Its cognate antigen is unknown. Germline V CDR1 and CDR2: SGHRS, YFSETQ. With 2 bases removed from V and 3 bases from J, the gap between germline ends came to 11 bases. The length of the CDR3 is 15 residues. PCR was performed using 60 Vbeta and 13 Jbeta primers. The method was immunoSEQ multiplex PCR; TCRdb's version includes in-frame clones alone and lacks a portion of them. The sample records roughly 100,000 clones, roughly two thirds being singletons. The entry originates in a study of cytomegalovirus exposure and HLA in healthy donors. General study findings and limits: Cytomegalovirus-associated status was assigned to about 150 TCR beta chains.

This cohort consisted of healthy bone marrow donors. The sequence came from a man aged 30-40 years in good health and CMV-seronegative. The V call is TRBV5-1, the J call TRBJ1-4; D perhaps matches TRBD1 (5 bases). Input material: PBMCs. CDR3 protein: CASSFLGGSNEKLFF. As DNA, the CDR3 is TGCGCCAGCAGCTTCTTGGGGGGGTCTAATGAAAAACTGTTTTTT.